The clone carrying this TCR beta chain showed up just once. CDR1 SGDLS and CDR2 YYNGEE come from the germline V gene. The CDR3 covers 14 residues. The V segment lost 4 bases and the J segment 7 bases; nucleotides outside the gene matches: 4. The data derive from a study of T cells in localized non-small cell lung cancer. Using immunoSEQ multiplex PCR, the repertoire was profiled, and TCRdb retains in-frame clones only, with some absent. This table has roughly 25,000 clones, around 88% appearing once. This clonotype was obtained from a male donor aged 60 or older with stage II squamous cell lung carcinoma. The sample consisted of peripheral blood, taken before any cancer treatment. The V and J genes are TRBV9 and TRBJ2-1, with 11 bases identical to TRBD1. CDR3 DNA: TGTGCCAGCAGCCCTGGGACAGGGGGGAATGAGCAGTTCTTC. Translating gives CASSPGTGGNEQFF.